This TCR beta chain was observed in a study of cytomegalovirus exposure and HLA in healthy donors. Primers for the PCR totalled 60 Vbeta and 13 Jbeta. The repertoire was sequenced with immunoSEQ multiplex PCR; TCRdb's copy has only in-frame clones and lacks some. The sample comprises about 150,000 clones, 77% of which are singletons, and 3.9% rests with the top ten. Findings and caveats of the study: When a later analysis was performed, an Asian-associated ancestry cluster reportedly had fewer N-insertions than the approximately 680-donor mean. As a later analysis revealed, the rate of TCR association differed by HLA locus, with DRB1 most and HLA-C fewest. TCR sequences were mostly rare, though some public TCRs occurred in many donors.

Germline V gene data show CDR1 as MNHEY and CDR2 as SVGAGI. V was trimmed by 2 bases and J by 4 bases, leaving 17 bases between them. CDR3 length: 16 residues. Comments on this clone: What it recognizes is unknown.

The clonotype comes from a male donor in good health and CMV-seronegative. The rearrangement joins TRBV6-5 to TRBJ1-2; no firm D call. Sequencing input: PBMCs. The CDR3 DNA follows: TGTGCCAGCAGTTACCTAGCGACCGCGCCGGGCTATGGCTACACCTTC. Residues: CASSYLATAPGYGYTF.